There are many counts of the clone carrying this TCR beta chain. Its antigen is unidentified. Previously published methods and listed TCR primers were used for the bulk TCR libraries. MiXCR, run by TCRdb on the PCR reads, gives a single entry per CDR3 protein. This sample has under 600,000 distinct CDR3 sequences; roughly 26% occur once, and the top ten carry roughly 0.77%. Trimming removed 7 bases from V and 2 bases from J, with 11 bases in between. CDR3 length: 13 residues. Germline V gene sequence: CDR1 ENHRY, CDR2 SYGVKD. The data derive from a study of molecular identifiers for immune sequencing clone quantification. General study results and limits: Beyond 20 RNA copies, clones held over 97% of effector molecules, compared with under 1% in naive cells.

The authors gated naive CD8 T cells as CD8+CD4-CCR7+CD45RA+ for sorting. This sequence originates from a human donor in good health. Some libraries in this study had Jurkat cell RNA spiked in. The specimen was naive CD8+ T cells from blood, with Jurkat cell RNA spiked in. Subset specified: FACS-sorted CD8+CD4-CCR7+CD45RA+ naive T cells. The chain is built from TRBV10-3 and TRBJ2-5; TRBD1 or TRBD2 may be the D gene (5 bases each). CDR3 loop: CAITGTQQETQYF. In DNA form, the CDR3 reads TGTGCCATCACCGGGACGCAACAAGAGACCCAGTACTTC.